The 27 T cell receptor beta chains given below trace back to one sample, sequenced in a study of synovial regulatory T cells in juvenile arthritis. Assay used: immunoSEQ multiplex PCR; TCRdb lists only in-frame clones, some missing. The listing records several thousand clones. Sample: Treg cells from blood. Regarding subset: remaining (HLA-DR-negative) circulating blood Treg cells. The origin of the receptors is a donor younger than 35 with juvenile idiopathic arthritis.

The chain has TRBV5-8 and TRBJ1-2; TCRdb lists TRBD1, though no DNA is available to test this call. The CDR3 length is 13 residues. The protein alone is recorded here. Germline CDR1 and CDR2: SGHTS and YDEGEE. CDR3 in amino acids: CASSWTGRDGYTF.

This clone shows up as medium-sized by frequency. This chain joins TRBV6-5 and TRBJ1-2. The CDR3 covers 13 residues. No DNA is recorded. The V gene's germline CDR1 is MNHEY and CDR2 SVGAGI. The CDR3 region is CASRAGQPHGYTF.

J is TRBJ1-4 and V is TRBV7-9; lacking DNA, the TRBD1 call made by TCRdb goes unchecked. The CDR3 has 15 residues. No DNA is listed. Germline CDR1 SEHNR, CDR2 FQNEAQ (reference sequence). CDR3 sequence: CASSPWTGGNEKLFF.

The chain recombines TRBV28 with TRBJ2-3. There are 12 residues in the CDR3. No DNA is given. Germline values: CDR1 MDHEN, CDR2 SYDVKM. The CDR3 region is CASTVGTDTQYF. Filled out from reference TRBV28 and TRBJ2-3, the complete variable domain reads DVKVTQSSRYLVKRTGEKVFLECVQDMDHENMFWYRQDPGLGLRLIYFSYDVKMKEKGDIPEGYSVSREKKERFSLILESASTNQTSMYLCASTVGTDTQYFGPGTRLTVL.

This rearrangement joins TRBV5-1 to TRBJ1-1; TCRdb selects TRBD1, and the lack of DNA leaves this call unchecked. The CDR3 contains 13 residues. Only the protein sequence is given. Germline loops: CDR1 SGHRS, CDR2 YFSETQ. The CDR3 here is CASSLGGGTEAFF.

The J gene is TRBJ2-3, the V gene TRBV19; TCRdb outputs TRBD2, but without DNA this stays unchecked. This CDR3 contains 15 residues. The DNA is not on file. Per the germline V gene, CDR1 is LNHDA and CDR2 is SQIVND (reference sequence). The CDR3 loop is CASSIGVSGTDTQYF. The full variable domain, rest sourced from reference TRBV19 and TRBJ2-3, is DGGITQSPKYLFRKEGQNVTLSCEQNLNHDAMYWYRQDPGQGLRLIYYSQIVNDFQKGDIAEGYSVSREKKESFPLTVTSAQKNPTAFYLCASSIGVSGTDTQYFGPGTRLTVL.

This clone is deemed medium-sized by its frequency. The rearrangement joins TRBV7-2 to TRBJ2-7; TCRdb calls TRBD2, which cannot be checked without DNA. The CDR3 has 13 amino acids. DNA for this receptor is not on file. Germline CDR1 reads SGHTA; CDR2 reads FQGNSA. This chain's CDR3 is CASSLGLAYEQYF.

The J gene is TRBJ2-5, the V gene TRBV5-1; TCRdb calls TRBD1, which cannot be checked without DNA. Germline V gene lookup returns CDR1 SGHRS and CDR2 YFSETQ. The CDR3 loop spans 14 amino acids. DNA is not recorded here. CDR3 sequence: CASSLGQIKETQYF.

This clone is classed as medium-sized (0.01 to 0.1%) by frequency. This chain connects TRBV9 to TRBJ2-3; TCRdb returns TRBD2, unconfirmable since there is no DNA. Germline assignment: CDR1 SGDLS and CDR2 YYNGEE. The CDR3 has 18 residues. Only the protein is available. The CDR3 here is CASSVGPTSGRDTDTQYF.

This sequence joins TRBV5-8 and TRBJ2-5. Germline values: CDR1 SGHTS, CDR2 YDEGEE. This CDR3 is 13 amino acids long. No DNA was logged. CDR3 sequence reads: CASSGVKRETQYF.

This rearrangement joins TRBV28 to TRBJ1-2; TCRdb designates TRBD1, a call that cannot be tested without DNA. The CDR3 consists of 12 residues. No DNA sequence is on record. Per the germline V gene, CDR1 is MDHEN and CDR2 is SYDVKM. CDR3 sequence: CASSPANYGYTF.

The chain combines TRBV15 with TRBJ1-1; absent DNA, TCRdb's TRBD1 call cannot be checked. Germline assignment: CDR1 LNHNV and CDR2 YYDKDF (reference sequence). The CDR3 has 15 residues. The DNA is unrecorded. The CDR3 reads CATSRSRQGGTEAFF. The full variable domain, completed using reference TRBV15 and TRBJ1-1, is DAMVIQNPRYQVTQFGKPVTLSCSQTLNHNVMYWYQQKSSQAPKLLFHYYDKDFNNEADTPDNFQSRRPNTSFCFLDIRSPGLGDTAMYLCATSRSRQGGTEAFFGQGTRLTVV.

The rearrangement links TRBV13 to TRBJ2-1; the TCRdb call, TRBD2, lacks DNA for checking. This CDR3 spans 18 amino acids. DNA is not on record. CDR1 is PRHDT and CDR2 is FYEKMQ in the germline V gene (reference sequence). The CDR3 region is CASSSGLAGVSAYNEQFF.

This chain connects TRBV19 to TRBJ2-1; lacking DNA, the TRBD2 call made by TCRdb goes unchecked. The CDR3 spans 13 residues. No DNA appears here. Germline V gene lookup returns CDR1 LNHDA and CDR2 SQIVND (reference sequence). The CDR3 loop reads CASRLAGGNEQFF.

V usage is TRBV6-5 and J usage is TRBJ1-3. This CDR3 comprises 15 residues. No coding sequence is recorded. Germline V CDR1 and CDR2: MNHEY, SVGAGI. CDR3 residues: CASSYSRGHGNTIYF.

CDR3 in amino acids: CASSVTGNEKLFF. The J gene is TRBJ1-4, the V gene TRBV6-5; TCRdb designates TRBD1, a call that cannot be tested without DNA. This CDR3 is 13 amino acids long. No DNA is recorded. The V gene's germline CDR1 is MNHEY and CDR2 SVGAGI.

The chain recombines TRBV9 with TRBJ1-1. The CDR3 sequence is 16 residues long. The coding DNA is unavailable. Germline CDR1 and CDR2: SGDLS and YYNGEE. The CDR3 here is CASSEDPHGVETEAFF.

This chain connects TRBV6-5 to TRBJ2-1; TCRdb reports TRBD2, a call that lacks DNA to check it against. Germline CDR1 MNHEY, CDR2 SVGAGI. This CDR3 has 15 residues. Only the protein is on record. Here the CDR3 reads CASKSGGSSYNEQFF.

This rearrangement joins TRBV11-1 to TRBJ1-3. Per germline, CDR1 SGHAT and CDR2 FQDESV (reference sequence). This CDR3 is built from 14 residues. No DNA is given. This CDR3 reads CASSTRDGRNTIYF. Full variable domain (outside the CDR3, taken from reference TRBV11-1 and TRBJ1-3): EAEVAQSPRYKITEKSQAVAFWCDPISGHATLYWYRQILGQGPELLVQFQDESVVDDSQLPKDRFSAERLKGVDSTLKIQPAELGDSAMYLCASSTRDGRNTIYFGEGSWLTVV.

The CDR3 here is CAWRGGTGRYGYTF. V and J are TRBV30 and TRBJ1-2; TCRdb's D gene call, TRBD1, goes unchecked for lack of DNA. Germline loops: CDR1 GTSNPN, CDR2 SVGIG (reference sequence). The CDR3 runs 14 residues. The nucleotide record is missing. The full variable domain, completed using reference TRBV30 and TRBJ1-2, is SQTIHQWPATLVQPVGSPLSLECTVEGTSNPNLYWYRQAAGRGLQLLFYSVGIGQISSEVPQNLSASRPQDRQFILSSKKLLLSDSGFYLCAWRGGTGRYGYTFGSGTRLTVV.

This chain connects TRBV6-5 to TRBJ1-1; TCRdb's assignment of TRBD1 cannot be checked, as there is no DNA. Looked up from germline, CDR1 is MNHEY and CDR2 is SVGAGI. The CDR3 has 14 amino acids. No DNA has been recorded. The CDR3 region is CASSRTGGNTEAFF.

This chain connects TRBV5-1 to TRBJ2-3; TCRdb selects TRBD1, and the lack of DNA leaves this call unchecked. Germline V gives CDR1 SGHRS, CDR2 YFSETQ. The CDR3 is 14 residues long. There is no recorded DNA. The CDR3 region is CASSLGYYTDTQYF.

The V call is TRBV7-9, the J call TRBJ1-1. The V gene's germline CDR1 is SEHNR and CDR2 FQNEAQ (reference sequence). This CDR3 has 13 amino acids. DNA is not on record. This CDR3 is CASSIRGGTEAFF.

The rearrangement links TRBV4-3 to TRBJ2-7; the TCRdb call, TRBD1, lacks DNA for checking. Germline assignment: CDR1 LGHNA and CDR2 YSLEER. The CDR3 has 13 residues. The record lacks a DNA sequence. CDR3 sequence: CASSRDRAGEQYF.

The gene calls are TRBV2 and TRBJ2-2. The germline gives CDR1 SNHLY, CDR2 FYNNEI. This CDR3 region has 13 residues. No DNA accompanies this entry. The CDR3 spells CASSKLGTGELFF.

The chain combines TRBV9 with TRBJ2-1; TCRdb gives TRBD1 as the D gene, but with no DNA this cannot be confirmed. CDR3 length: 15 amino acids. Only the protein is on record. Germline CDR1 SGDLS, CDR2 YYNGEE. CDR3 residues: CASSVDRGGYNEQFF.

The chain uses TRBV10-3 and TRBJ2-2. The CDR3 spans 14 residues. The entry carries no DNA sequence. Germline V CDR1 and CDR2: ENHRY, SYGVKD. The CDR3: CAISVGANTGELFF.